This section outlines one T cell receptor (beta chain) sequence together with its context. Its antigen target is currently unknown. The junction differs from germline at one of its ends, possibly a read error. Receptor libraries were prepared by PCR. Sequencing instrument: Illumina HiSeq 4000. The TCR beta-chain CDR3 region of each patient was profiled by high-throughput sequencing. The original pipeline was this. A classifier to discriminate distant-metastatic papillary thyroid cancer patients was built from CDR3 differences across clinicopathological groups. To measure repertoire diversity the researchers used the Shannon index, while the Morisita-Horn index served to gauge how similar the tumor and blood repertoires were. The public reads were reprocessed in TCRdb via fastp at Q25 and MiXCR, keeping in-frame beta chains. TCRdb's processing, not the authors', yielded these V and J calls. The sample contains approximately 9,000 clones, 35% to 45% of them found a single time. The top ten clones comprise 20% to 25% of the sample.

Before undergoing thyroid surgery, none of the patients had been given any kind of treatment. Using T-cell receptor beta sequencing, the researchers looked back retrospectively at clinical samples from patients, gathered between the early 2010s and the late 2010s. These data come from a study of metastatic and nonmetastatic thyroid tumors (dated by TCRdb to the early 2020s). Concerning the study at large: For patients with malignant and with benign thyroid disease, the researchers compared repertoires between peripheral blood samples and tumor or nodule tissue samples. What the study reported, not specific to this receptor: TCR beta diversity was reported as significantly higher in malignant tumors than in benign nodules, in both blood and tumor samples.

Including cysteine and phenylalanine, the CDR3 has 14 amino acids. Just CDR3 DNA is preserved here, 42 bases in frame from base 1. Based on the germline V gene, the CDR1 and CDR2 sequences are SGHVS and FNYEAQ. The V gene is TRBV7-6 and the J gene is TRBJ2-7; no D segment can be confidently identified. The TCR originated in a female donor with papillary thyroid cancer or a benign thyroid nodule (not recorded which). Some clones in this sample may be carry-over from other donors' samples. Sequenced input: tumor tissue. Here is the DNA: TGTGCCAGCAGCTTAGGTTGCTCCCTCGGCGAGAAGTACTTC. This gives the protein CASSLGCSLGEKYF.